The table lists the clone carrying this T cell receptor beta chain with a count of one. Produced via immunoSEQ multiplex PCR; TCRdb's table is partial and in-frame only. The sample has roughly 660,000 clones; roughly 90% are singletons. This record belongs to a study of shared T cell receptors in the human thymus. There are 13 residues in the CDR3. CDR1 is ENHRY and CDR2 is SYGVKD in the germline V gene. These same data were also listed under a study on human thymus T cells.

Sequencing was performed on thymocytes. The receptor was derived from a boy in the first two years of life with a congenital heart defect. The chain carries TRBV10-3 and TRBJ1-2; maybe TRBD1 (6 bases). The CDR3 sequence is CAAVSTGGYGYTF. The CDR3 DNA sequence: TGTGCAGCCGTTTCGACAGGCGGCTATGGCTACACCTTC.